The next 15 T cell receptor beta chains were all read from a single sample in a study of shared clonotypes between healthy human individuals. TCRdb keeps only in-frame clones here, not all; method: immunoSEQ multiplex PCR. The repertoire has 400,000 to 550,000 clones, roughly 78% of them found once; the top ten carry roughly 12%. Sample: PBMCs. Receptors originate from a middle-aged woman in good health. Some clones in this sample may be carry-over from other donors' samples.

Concerning this clone itself: At one end, the junction sequence differs from germline, possibly due to a read error. V and J are TRBV27 and TRBJ2-4, with 8 bases lining up with TRBD1. This CDR3 has 17 amino acids. From germline, CDR1 is MNHEY and CDR2 SMNVEV (reference sequence). The CDR3: CASSPRTGRLAKNIQHF. The CDR3 DNA sequence: TGTGCCAGCAGTCCGCGGACAGGGAGGCTAGCCAAAAACATTCAGCACTTC.

V is TRBV27 and J is TRBJ2-1; no reliable D call. The V and J ends lost 4 bases and 5 bases respectively, with 9 bases between them. Germline CDR1 is MNHEY and CDR2 is SMNVEV (reference sequence). This CDR3 spans 13 amino acids. The CDR3 DNA is TGTGCCAGCAGTTCCTGGACCCACAATGAGCAGTTCTTC. Protein: CASSSWTHNEQFF.

The chain couples TRBV5-1 to TRBJ1-4, with D perhaps TRBD1 (5 bases). V lost 4 bases to trimming and J lost 7 bases, with 14 bases between them. The CDR3 has 14 residues. Germline CDR1 is SGHRS and CDR2 is YFSETQ. The CDR3 sequence: CASSLHGGPEKLFF. The CDR3 DNA reads as TGCGCCAGCAGCCTCCACGGGGGACCTGAAAAACTGTTTTTT.

In regard to this clone: The germline gene is not matched at one end of the junction; a read error may be the cause. The V gene is TRBV19, the J gene TRBJ1-4; possible D gene TRBD1, 6 bases. This CDR3 is built from 15 residues. Germline values: CDR1 LNHDA, CDR2 SQIVND (reference sequence). The CDR3 protein is CASTPRTERGEKLFF. Here the CDR3 DNA reads TGTGCCAGTACCCCCAGGACAGAACGGGGTGAAAAACTATTTTTT.

The chain has TRBV7-6 and TRBJ2-3; 12 bases agree with TRBD2. Germline assignment: CDR1 SGHVS and CDR2 FNYEAQ. The CDR3 consists of 17 residues. J was trimmed by 6 bases and V by 2 bases; bases with no gene match: 9. CDR3 region: CASSLYSRTSGTDTQYF. Written as DNA, the CDR3 is TGTGCCAGCAGCTTATATAGCCGGACTAGCGGGACCGATACGCAGTATTTT. The whole variable domain, remainder taken from reference TRBV7-6 and TRBJ2-3, is GAGVSQSPRYKVTKRGQDVALRCDPISGHVSLYWYRQALGQGPEFLTYFNYEAQQDKSGLPNDRFSAERPEGSISTLTIQRTEQRDSAMYRCASSLYSRTSGTDTQYFGPGTRLTVL.

The CDR3 spells CASSISLAVNTGELFF. CDR3 DNA: TGTGCCAGTAGTATATCACTAGCGGTGAACACCGGGGAGCTGTTTTTT. V is TRBV19 and J is TRBJ2-2, with 8 bases that match TRBD2. CDR3 length: 16 residues. CDR1 is LNHDA and CDR2 is SQIVND in the germline V gene (reference sequence). J lost 1 base, V lost 2 bases, and 3 bases had no gene match.

The rearrangement links TRBV7-2 to TRBJ2-3; D uncertain. This CDR3 has 13 residues. In germline, CDR1 is SGHTA, CDR2 FQGNSA. The V gene lost 2 bases and the J gene lost 4 bases, with 7 bases spanning the gap. This chain's CDR3 is CASSLQFADTQYF. In DNA form, the CDR3 reads TGTGCCAGCAGCTTACAATTCGCAGATACGCAGTATTTT.

J is TRBJ1-6 and V is TRBV28; maybe TRBD1 (5 bases). This CDR3 spans 16 amino acids. Per the germline V gene, CDR1 is MDHEN and CDR2 is SYDVKM. Deletions cut 8 bases from V and 0 bases from J, with 14 bases between. CDR3 nucleotide sequence: TGTGCCAGCGAAGGACAACCCAGCTCCTATAATTCACCCCTCCACTTT. It codes for CASEGQPSSYNSPLHF. Full variable domain (missing parts from reference TRBV28 and TRBJ1-6): DVKVTQSSRYLVKRTGEKVFLECVQDMDHENMFWYRQDPGLGLRLIYFSYDVKMKEKGDIPEGYSVSREKKERFSLILESASTNQTSMYLCASEGQPSSYNSPLHFGNGTRLTVT.

This clone was seen a few times. The J gene is TRBJ2-2, the V gene TRBV10-2, with 13 bases matching TRBD2. CDR1 is WSHSY, CDR2 SAAADI, per germline. V shed 5 bases, J shed 6 bases, and the junction held 9 bases outside the gene matches. The CDR3 extends over 17 amino acids. CDR3 coding DNA: TGCGCCAGCAGTTTCAGGGGGGGACTAGCGGGATCCGGGGAGCTGTTTTTT. It translates to CASSFRGGLAGSGELFF.

V is TRBV30 and J is TRBJ2-5; no reliable D call. Between the trimmed V and J ends, which lost 5 bases and 5 bases, there was a span of 9 bases. The CDR3 spans 11 residues. Per the germline V gene, CDR1 is GTSNPN and CDR2 is SVGIG (reference sequence). In nucleotides, the CDR3 is TGTGCCTGGGGTCCCCCGGAGACCCAGTACTTC. Amino acids: CAWGPPETQYF.

There are a few counts of this clone. The chain couples TRBV15 to TRBJ1-2, with D unclear. In germline, CDR1 is LNHNV, CDR2 YYDKDF (reference sequence). Trimming took 6 bases from V and 2 from J, leaving 16 bases between them. CDR3 size: 15 residues. The CDR3, as DNA: TGTGCCACCAGGGATTTTGGAGGGTCGAACTATGGCTACACCTTC. Its translation: CATRDFGGSNYGYTF.

The chain is built from TRBV4-1 and TRBJ1-1, with a weak D call TRBD1 (5 bases). CDR1 is MGHRA, CDR2 YSYEKL, per germline. V was shortened by 0 bases and J by 0 bases, with 11 bases between the two germline ends. There are 16 residues in the CDR3. CDR3 DNA: TGCGCCAGCAGCCAAGATCGTACAGGCTTGAACACTGAAGCTTTCTTT. It yields the protein CASSQDRTGLNTEAFF.

As for this clone: This likely traces to a read error, being one base from a far larger clone. The rearrangement uses TRBV15 and TRBJ1-5, with 8 bases aligning to TRBD1. The CDR3 runs to 17 residues. CDR1 and CDR2 (germline): LNHNV, YYDKDF (reference sequence). The CDR3: CATSRRRTGTINQPRHF. The CDR3 nucleotides are TGTGCCACCAGCAGACGAAGGACAGGGACCATCAATCAGCCCCGGCATTTT.

V usage is TRBV7-2 and J usage is TRBJ2-1; 9 bases agree with TRBD2. V dropped 1 base and J dropped 8; count of bases not matched to a gene: 6. CDR1 is SGHTA and CDR2 is FQGNSA in the germline V gene. The CDR3 runs to 15 residues. The CDR3 DNA reads TGTGCCAGCAGCTTAGATTTTAGCGGGAGCTATGAGCAGTTCTTC. It encodes CASSLDFSGSYEQFF.

The chain combines TRBV9 with TRBJ2-1; 10 bases are a match to TRBD2. Germline CDR1 and CDR2: SGDLS and YYNGEE. The length of the CDR3 is 23 residues. The V gene end was trimmed by 2 bases and the J gene end by 2 bases; junction bases not matched to a gene: 25. The CDR3 sequence is CASSVRPPIGLAENKDPYNEQFF. The CDR3 coding sequence is TGTGCCAGCAGCGTTCGCCCACCCATTGGACTAGCGGAAAACAAAGACCCCTACAATGAGCAGTTCTTC.